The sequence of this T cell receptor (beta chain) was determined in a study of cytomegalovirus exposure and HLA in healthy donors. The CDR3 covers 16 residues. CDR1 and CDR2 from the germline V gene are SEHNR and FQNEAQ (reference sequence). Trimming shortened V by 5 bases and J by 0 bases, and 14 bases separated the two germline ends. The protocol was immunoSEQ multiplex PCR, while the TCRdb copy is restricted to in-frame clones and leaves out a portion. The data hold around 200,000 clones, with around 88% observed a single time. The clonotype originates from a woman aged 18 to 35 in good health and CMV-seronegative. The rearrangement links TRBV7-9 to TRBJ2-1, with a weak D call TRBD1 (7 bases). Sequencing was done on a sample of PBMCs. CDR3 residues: CASSPGGTFSYNEQFF. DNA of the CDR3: TGTGCCAGCAGCCCAGGGGGGACTTTCTCCTACAATGAGCAGTTCTTC.